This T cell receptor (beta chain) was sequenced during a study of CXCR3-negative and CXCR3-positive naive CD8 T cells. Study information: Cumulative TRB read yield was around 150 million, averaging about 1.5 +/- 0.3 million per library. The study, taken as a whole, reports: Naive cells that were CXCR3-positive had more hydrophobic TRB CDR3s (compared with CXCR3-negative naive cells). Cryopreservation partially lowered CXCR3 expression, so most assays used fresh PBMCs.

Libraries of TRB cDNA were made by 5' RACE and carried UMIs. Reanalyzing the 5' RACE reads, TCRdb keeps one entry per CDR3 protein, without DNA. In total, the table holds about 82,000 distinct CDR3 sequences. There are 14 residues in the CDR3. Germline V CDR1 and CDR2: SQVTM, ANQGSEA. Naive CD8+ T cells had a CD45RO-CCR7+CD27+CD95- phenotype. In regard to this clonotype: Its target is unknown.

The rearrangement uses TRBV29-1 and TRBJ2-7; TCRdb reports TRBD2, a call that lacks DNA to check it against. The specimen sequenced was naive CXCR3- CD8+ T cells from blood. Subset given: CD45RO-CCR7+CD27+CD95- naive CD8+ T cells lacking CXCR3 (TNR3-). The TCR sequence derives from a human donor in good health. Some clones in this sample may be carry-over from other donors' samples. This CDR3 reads CSVEGVAGAYEQYF.